These T cell receptor beta chains were read from a single sample in a study of shared clonotypes between healthy human individuals. The protocol was immunoSEQ multiplex PCR, while the TCRdb copy is restricted to in-frame clones and leaves out a portion. This sample has some 2,000,000 clones; 85% to 95% occur once, and the top ten carry more than 0.1%. The sample consisted of naive CD4+ T cells sorted from blood. The receptors shown here come from a young man in good health. Both conserved end residues are part of each CDR3. A D gene is named only where the DNA matches it firmly. Rows give clone size only sometimes, using once, few, many, or a class for an expanded clone.

j_call v_call clone_size d_call cdr3_aa cdr3_nt
TRBJ2-7 TRBV4-3 . . CASSQDWPATYEQYF TGCGCCAGCAGCCAAGATTGGCCAGCAACCTACGAGCAGTACTTC
TRBJ2-3 TRBV28 . . CASSSPADTQYF TGTGCCAGCAGTTCGCCGGCAGATACGCAGTATTTT
TRBJ1-1 TRBV7-2 . . CASSFWTGNTEAFF TGTGCCAGCAGCTTCTGGACGGGAAACACTGAAGCTTTCTTT
TRBJ1-2 TRBV18 . . CASSPPFSGLTGGYTF TGTGCCAGCTCACCACCGTTCTCCGGACTTACGGGGGGCTACACCTTC
TRBJ2-1 TRBV11-2 . . CASSLDGRQYNEQFF TGTGCCAGCAGCTTAGACGGGAGACAGTACAATGAGCAGTTCTTC
TRBJ1-4 TRBV20-1 . . CSARGGEKLFF TGCAGTGCTAGAGGGGGGGAAAAACTGTTTTTT
TRBJ2-3 TRBV6-1 . TRBD2 CASSGGGAGAQDTQYF TGTGCCAGCAGTGGCGGGGGGGCAGGGGCGCAAGATACGCAGTATTTT
TRBJ2-7 TRBV6-1 . . CASSVWEQYF TGTGCCAGCAGTGTATGGGAGCAGTACTTC
TRBJ1-2 TRBV18 . . CASSGDRTYGYTF TGTGCCAGCTCAGGTGACAGGACCTATGGCTACACCTTC
TRBJ1-2 TRBV5-6 once TRBD1 CASSLDHTGVGYGYTF TGTGCCAGCAGCTTGGACCATACAGGGGTTGGCTATGGCTACACCTTC
TRBJ2-7 TRBV5-1 . . CASSLWASPDYEQYF TGCGCCAGCAGCTTGTGGGCTAGCCCAGACTACGAGCAGTACTTC
TRBJ2-5 TRBV2 . . CASSEATGQETQYF TGTGCCAGCAGTGAAGCTACGGGACAAGAGACCCAGTACTTC
TRBJ2-3 TRBV29-1 . TRBD2 CSVLKRLAGGRINTDTQYF TGCAGCGTTCTGAAACGGCTAGCGGGGGGCCGGATTAATACAGATACGCAGTATTTT
TRBJ1-5 TRBV2 . . CASSRDPQHNQPQHF TGTGCCAGCAGCCGGGACCCTCAACACAATCAGCCCCAGCATTTT
TRBJ2-1 TRBV10-2 . TRBD2 CASSDNLGGGAHYNEQFF TGCGCCAGCAGTGATAATTTGGGCGGGGGGGCCCACTACAATGAGCAGTTCTTC
TRBJ1-4 TRBV27 . . CASKPLAQLDEKLFF TGTGCCAGTAAGCCTCTGGCACAACTCGATGAAAAACTGTTTTTT
TRBJ2-5 TRBV19 . . CASSTLGGETQYF TGTGCCAGTAGTACCTTAGGGGGAGAGACCCAGTACTTC
TRBJ1-1 TRBV9 . . CASSPRGAQNTEAFF TGTGCCAGCAGCCCTCGGGGGGCCCAGAACACTGAAGCTTTCTTT
TRBJ2-3 TRBV5-1 . TRBD2 CASSERTSGSTDTQYF TGCGCCAGCAGCGAAAGGACTAGCGGGAGCACAGATACGCAGTATTTT
TRBJ2-5 TRBV5-1 . . CASSPGTLTQETQYF TGCGCCAGCAGCCCCGGGACTCTTACACAAGAGACCCAGTACTTC